The T cell receptor beta chain under discussion was sequenced for a study of Graves' ophthalmopathy and Graves' hyperthyroidism. The study's findings and limits: As the model predicted ophthalmopathy progression, it achieved a sensitivity of about 71% and a specificity of roughly 73%. For separating ophthalmopathy from stable hyperthyroidism, a 13-signature model gave approximately 90% sensitivity and around 76% specificity.

The authors amplified TCR beta CDR3 regions from RNA transcripts. An initial RT-PCR round employing HTBI primers preceded a second-round multiplex PCR. TCRdb ran MiXCR on the multiplex PCR reads and lists one entry per CDR3 protein. The sample consists of over a million distinct CDR3 sequences, about 38% of them appearing once. No donor had other autoimmune disease, uncontrolled infection, pregnancy or lactation. The CDR3 totals 14 residues. CDR1 and CDR2 (germline): SEHNR, FQNEAQ (reference sequence). The V segment lost 5 bases and the J segment 4 bases; nucleotides outside the gene matches: 4. This clonotype was counted many times. As yet, its antigen is unknown.

Sequenced material: peripheral blood or thyroid tissue (not recorded which). This clonotype was sampled from an adult man with Graves' hyperthyroidism. The V gene is TRBV7-9, the J gene TRBJ1-2; the match to TRBD1 covers 10 bases. CDR3 protein: CASSKGQGFYGYTF. The CDR3, as DNA: TGTGCCAGCAGCAAGGGACAGGGGTTCTATGGCTACACCTTC.